This entry lists 4 T cell receptor beta chains sequenced from one sample in a study of patients and donors after allogeneic stem cell transplantation. TCRdb passed the RT-PCR reads through MiXCR, listing each CDR3 protein once. The sample yields 920,000 or so distinct CDR3 sequences, about a sixth seen once. The material sequenced was blood, either unsorted or a sorted T cell fraction (not recorded which). Source of these receptors: a human donor who was either an allogeneic HSCT recipient or a stem cell or donor lymphocyte infusion donor (not recorded which). It is not recorded whose cells these are; they may come from a transplant donor.

The rearrangement joins TRBV5-8 to TRBJ1-6; D is unresolved. Germline-derived CDR1 and CDR2 are SGHTS and YDEGEE. The V end was cut by 0 bases, the J end by 11 bases, with 9 bases between. This CDR3 spans 13 amino acids. The CDR3: CASSLGGYPPLHF. CDR3 DNA sequence: TGTGCCAGCAGCTTGGGTGGGTACCCACCCCTCCACTTT.

The chain employs TRBV4-1 and TRBJ2-4; D is possibly TRBD1 (7 bases). V dropped 3 bases and J dropped 1 base, with 13 bases sitting between them. This CDR3 region has 16 residues. The V gene's germline CDR1 is MGHRA and CDR2 YSYEKL. DNA of the CDR3: TGCGCCAGCAGCCATCCCCAGGGGGGTGCCAAAAACATTCAGTACTTC. Its translation is CASSHPQGGAKNIQYF.

The chain joins TRBV12-3 or TRBV12-4 to TRBJ2-7; D gene ambiguous. Trimming stripped 3 bases from V and 7 bases from J, with 7 bases between. The CDR3 is 11 amino acids. CDR3 DNA sequence: TGTGCCAGCAGTTTGCACGGGGAGCAGTACTTC. Its protein is CASSLHGEQYF.

The J gene is TRBJ2-5, the V gene TRBV6-1; D is uncertain. CDR1 is MNHNS and CDR2 is SASEGT in the germline V gene. The CDR3 consists of 13 residues. The V end was cut by 7 bases, the J end by 1 base, with 10 bases between. CDR3 in amino acids: CASIRRAQETQYF. The DNA of the CDR3 is TGTGCCAGCATTCGACGGGCCCAAGAGACCCAGTACTTC.